The 20 T cell receptor beta chains below all came from one sample that was sequenced in a study of breast tumors, draining lymph nodes, adjacent tissues. TCRdb redid the calling of the multiplex PCR reads with MiXCR, one entry per CDR3 protein. The sample contains about 150,000 distinct CDR3 sequences, about 22% of which appear only once. Axillary draining lymph nodes of breast cancer patients supplied the node samples. Sample: axillary lymph node tissue. The receptors shown here come from a female donor with breast cancer. Some clones in this sample may be carry-over from other donors' samples.

This clonotype was seen repeatedly, ten times or more. The V gene is TRBV4-3, the J gene TRBJ1-2; TRBD1 matches 9 bases. The length of the CDR3 is 16 residues. J lost 4 bases, V lost 2 bases, and 8 bases had no gene match. Germline CDR1 reads LGHNA; CDR2 reads YSLEER. CDR3 region: CASSQLTGGAGYGYTF. The DNA of the CDR3 is TGCGCCAGCAGCCAACTTACAGGGGGCGCGGGCTATGGCTACACCTTC.

As concerns this clonotype: It may be a read error: a sequence one base away is much more abundant. The J gene is TRBJ2-3, the V gene TRBV7-3, with 8 bases identical to TRBD2. The J segment lost 5 bases and the V segment lost 5 bases, leaving 9 bases of the junction unmatched. Germline V gene sequence: CDR1 SGHTA, CDR2 FQGTGA. The CDR3 spans 15 residues. The CDR3 DNA follows: TGTGCCAGCAGCCCGGCTAGCGGGCTTCAAGATACGCAGTATTTT. Translating it yields CASSPASGLQDTQYF.

This clonotype was seen ten or more times. V gene TRBV7-9 combines with J gene TRBJ2-7; 10 bases align to TRBD2. Trimming removed 1 base from V and 2 bases from J; junction bases left unmatched: 2. The CDR3 is made up of 15 amino acids. Germline V gives CDR1 SEHNR, CDR2 FQNEAQ (reference sequence). The CDR3: CASSLDGLAAYEQYF. CDR3 coding DNA: TGTGCCAGCAGCTTAGACGGACTAGCGGCCTACGAGCAGTACTTC. The full variable domain, rest sourced from reference TRBV7-9 and TRBJ2-7, is DTGVSQNPRHKITKRGQNVTFRCDPISEHNRLYWYRQTLGQGPEFLTYFQNEAQLEKSRLLSDRFSAERPKGSFSTLEIQRTEQGDSAMYLCASSLDGLAAYEQYFGPGTRLTVT.

The chain carries TRBV3-1 and TRBJ2-5, with no clear D. The germline gives CDR1 LGHDT, CDR2 YNNKEL (reference sequence). V lost 1 base to trimming and J lost 4 bases, with 10 bases between them. The CDR3 has 14 amino acids. As DNA, the CDR3 is TGTGCCAGCAGCCAAGCCCGCATGGGAGAGACCCAGTACTTC. Residues: CASSQARMGETQYF.

In its sample, this clonotype was seen many times. This rearrangement joins TRBV12-3 or TRBV12-4 to TRBJ2-1; weak D call: TRBD1 (5 bases). The CDR3 is made up of 15 amino acids. V was pared by 1 base and J by 0 bases, with 7 bases between. CDR3 DNA sequence: TGTGCCAGCAGTTTAGGACAGAGCTCCTACAATGAGCAGTTCTTC. Protein sequence: CASSLGQSSYNEQFF.

With respect to this clonotype: A much larger clone is a single base away; this may be a read error. The CDR3 ends on some other residue instead of the conserved phenylalanine or tryptophan, so this is likely a read error. The chain carries TRBV12-3 or TRBV12-4 and TRBJ2-1; 11 bases line up with TRBD2. V lost 5 bases to trimming and J lost 3 bases; unmatched junction nucleotides: 6. The CDR3 consists of 16 residues. CDR3 nucleotides: TGTGCCAGCAGTCCCCGAACTAGCGGGAGCTACAATGAGCAGTTCCTC. Its protein is CASSPRTSGSYNEQFL.

Notes on this clonotype: This clone may be a read error of a much larger clone one base away. The conserved phenylalanine or tryptophan is not found at the CDR3 terminus, so this likely reflects a read error. The rearrangement links TRBV6-2 or TRBV6-3 to TRBJ2-5; no clear D gene. V shed 0 bases and J shed 5 bases, with 4 bases lying between them. CDR1 MNHEY and CDR2 SVGEGT come from the germline V gene. The CDR3 is made up of 12 amino acids. The DNA of the CDR3 is TGTGCCAGCAGTTACTCCCTGGAGACCCAGTACCTC. Its protein product is CASSYSLETQYL.

This clonotype was seen many times. V usage is TRBV2 and J usage is TRBJ1-4, with D hard to call. V gave up 4 bases and J gave up 1 base, with 1 base separating them. Germline CDR1 SNHLY, CDR2 FYNNEI. The CDR3 is 12 amino acids. The CDR3 region is CASSGTNEKLFF. The CDR3 DNA reads as TGTGCCAGCAGTGGAACTAATGAAAAACTGTTTTTT.

This clonotype was seen repeatedly, ten times or more. The genes are TRBV5-1 and TRBJ2-1; 10 bases match TRBD2. This CDR3 comprises 17 residues. V was clipped by 4 bases and J by 5 bases; unmatched bases: 12. Per the germline V gene, CDR1 is SGHRS and CDR2 is YFSETQ. CDR3 bases: TGCGCCAGCAGCCCGAGCGGGAGGGCTATGCTGGACAATGAGCAGTTCTTC. This codes for CASSPSGRAMLDNEQFF.

The chain joins TRBV7-3 to TRBJ2-1; no reliable D call. Germline-derived CDR1 and CDR2 are SGHTA and FQGTGA. The CDR3 is 15 amino acids. Trimming cost V 5 bases and J 0 bases, with 11 bases left between them. The CDR3 loop is CASSPAPSSYNEQFF. DNA for the CDR3: TGTGCCAGCAGCCCCGCCCCAAGCTCCTACAATGAGCAGTTCTTC.

This clonotype was detected ten times or more. The chain employs TRBV3-1 and TRBJ2-3, with a weak D call TRBD1 (6 bases). Germline V gene lookup returns CDR1 LGHDT and CDR2 YNNKEL (reference sequence). The V end lost 0 bases, the J end lost 5 bases, and 12 bases lay between the germline ends. CDR3 length equals 15 residues. CDR3 sequence (DNA): TGTGCCAGCAGCCAAGAGGTAACAGGGAAAGATACGCAGTATTTT. This sequence encodes CASSQEVTGKDTQYF.

This clonotype has at least ten counts. The chain combines TRBV7-9 with TRBJ2-5; D may correspond to TRBD1 or TRBD2 (6 bases each). This CDR3 has 13 residues. Trimming removed 1 base at V and 6 bases at J, with 9 bases between. Germline V lookup: CDR1 SEHNR, CDR2 FQNEAQ (reference sequence). The CDR3 DNA reads as TGTGCCAGCAGCTTAGAGGGGGGAAAGACCCAGTACTTC. Translation gives CASSLEGGKTQYF. Filled out from reference TRBV7-9 and TRBJ2-5, the complete variable domain reads DTGVSQNPRHKITKRGQNVTFRCDPISEHNRLYWYRQTLGQGPEFLTYFQNEAQLEKSRLLSDRFSAERPKGSFSTLEIQRTEQGDSAMYLCASSLEGGKTQYFGPGTRLLVL.

J is TRBJ2-2 and V is TRBV7-3; possibly TRBD1 for D (6 bases). V was pared by 3 bases and J by 7 bases, with 12 bases between. The CDR3 extends over 14 amino acids. Germline V CDR1 and CDR2: SGHTA, FQGTGA. The CDR3 loop reads CASSFSGDIGELFF. The CDR3, as DNA: TGTGCCAGCAGCTTCTCCGGGGACATCGGGGAGCTGTTTTTT. The full variable domain, in which reference TRBV7-3 and TRBJ2-2 provide the parts outside the CDR3, is GAGVSQTPSNKVTEKGKYVELRCDPISGHTALYWYRQSLGQGPEFLIYFQGTGAADDSGLPNDRFFAVRPEGSVSTLKIQRTERGDSAVYLCASSFSGDIGELFFGEGSRLTVL.

This clonotype appeared a few times. Possible read error: a much larger clone is one base away. This sequence joins TRBV7-8 and TRBJ1-2, with unresolved D. The CDR3 extends over 13 amino acids. Germline V gives CDR1 SGHVS, CDR2 FQNEAQ. The DNA for the CDR3 is TGTGCCAGCAGCTTAGATACCAACTATGGCTACGCCTTC. It is translated as CASSLDTNYGYAF.

This clonotype was counted many times. The chain is built from TRBV29-1 and TRBJ2-7, with D possibly being TRBD2 (6 bases). V lost 7 bases and J 4 bases, leaving 20 bases between the germline ends. Germline values: CDR1 SQVTM, CDR2 ANQGSEA. CDR3 length: 14 amino acids. CDR3 amino acids: CSAAGEAGVYEQYF. The CDR3 nucleotides are TGCAGCGCCGCCGGGGAGGCGGGTGTGTACGAGCAGTACTTC.

This clonotype was observed many times. The V call is TRBV10-3, the J call TRBJ2-7; D might be TRBD2 (5 bases). Per the germline V gene, CDR1 is ENHRY and CDR2 is SYGVKD. Trimming left V 3 bases short and J 6 bases short, with 9 bases between. This CDR3 contains 12 residues. CDR3 residues: CAISESGGEQYF. CDR3 in DNA: TGTGCCATCAGTGAATCTGGAGGCGAGCAGTACTTC.

This clonotype was seen ten or more times. The J gene is TRBJ2-7, the V gene TRBV19; 8 nucleotides line up with TRBD1. The V segment lost 5 bases and the J segment 2 bases; nucleotides outside the gene matches: 8. The V gene's germline CDR1 is LNHDA and CDR2 SQIVND (reference sequence). CDR3 length: 15 amino acids. The CDR3, as DNA: TGTGCCAGTAGTTTAAACAGGGGGACGGCCTACGAGCAGTACTTC. The encoded protein is CASSLNRGTAYEQYF.

The chain carries TRBV7-9 and TRBJ2-3, with 11 bases matching TRBD2. V shed 6 bases, J shed 5 bases, and the junction held 10 bases outside the gene matches. Germline-derived CDR1 and CDR2 are SEHNR and FQNEAQ (reference sequence). There are 16 residues in the CDR3. CDR3 nucleotides: TGTGCCAGCAGATCAGGGACTAGCGGAACCCTAGATACGCAGTATTTT. It encodes CASRSGTSGTLDTQYF.

The gene calls are TRBV20-1 and TRBJ2-1; 8 nucleotides line up with TRBD2. From germline, CDR1 is DFQATT and CDR2 SNEGSKA (reference sequence). This CDR3 comprises 23 residues. V trimming: 0 bases; J trimming: 1 base; junction bases outside the gene matches: 26. The CDR3 reads CSARDRRLSGPSRGRYSYNEQFF. The CDR3 DNA reads TGCAGTGCTAGAGATAGGCGACTTTCCGGGCCCTCTCGCGGGAGGTATTCCTACAATGAGCAGTTCTTC.

This clonotype came up a few times. This chain joins TRBV3-1 and TRBJ2-5; 14 nucleotides match TRBD2. Trimming took 5 bases from V and 6 from J; bases not matched to a gene: 11. This CDR3 region has 17 residues. The V gene's germline CDR1 is LGHDT and CDR2 YNNKEL (reference sequence). This chain's CDR3 is CASSLGLAGVGLQTQYF. The DNA of the CDR3 is TGTGCCAGCAGCTTGGGACTAGCGGGGGTGGGCTTGCAGACCCAGTACTTC.